This paragraph covers one TCR beta chain sequence. Antigen unknown. This sample was taken from a study of cytomegalovirus exposure and HLA in healthy donors. General study findings and limits: Most TCR sequences proved rare, with some public TCRs found in many donors. The classifier, whose performance was assessed in both the original and validation cohorts, reportedly diagnosed cytomegalovirus status with high specificity and sensitivity. Owing to their indistinguishability, certain V segments, notably TRBV6-2 and TRBV6-3, were excluded.

Researchers ran the PCR with 60 Vbeta and 13 Jbeta primers. Here immunoSEQ multiplex PCR was the method, and the copy in TCRdb shows in-frame clones only, minus some. The table has tens of thousands of clones, 90% seen once. The CDR3 consists of 16 residues. V dropped 6 bases and J dropped 2; count of bases not matched to a gene: 3. Germline V CDR1 and CDR2: LNHDA, SQIVND (reference sequence). The chain has TRBV19 and TRBJ2-2; 13 bases align to TRBD2. The TCR originated in a woman younger than 30 in good health and CMV-seronegative. The sample comprised PBMCs. The DNA for the CDR3 is TGTGCCAGTAGGACTAGCGGGAGGACCAACACCGGGGAGCTGTTTTTT. Its translation: CASRTSGRTNTGELFF.